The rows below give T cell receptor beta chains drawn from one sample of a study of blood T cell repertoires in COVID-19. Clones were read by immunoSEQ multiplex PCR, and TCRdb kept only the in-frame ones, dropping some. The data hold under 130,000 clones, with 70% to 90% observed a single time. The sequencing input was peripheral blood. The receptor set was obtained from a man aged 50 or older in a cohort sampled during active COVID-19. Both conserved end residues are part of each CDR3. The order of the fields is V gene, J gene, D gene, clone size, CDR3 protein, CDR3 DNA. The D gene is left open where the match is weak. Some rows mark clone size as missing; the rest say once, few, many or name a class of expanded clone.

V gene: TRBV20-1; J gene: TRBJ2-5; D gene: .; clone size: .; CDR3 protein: CSASKLYQETQYF; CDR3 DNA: TGCAGTGCTAGTAAACTGTACCAAGAGACCCAGTACTTC
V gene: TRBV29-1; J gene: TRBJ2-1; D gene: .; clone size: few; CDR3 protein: CSVVAGMDYNEQFF; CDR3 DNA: TGCAGCGTTGTCGCAGGGATGGACTACAATGAGCAGTTCTTC
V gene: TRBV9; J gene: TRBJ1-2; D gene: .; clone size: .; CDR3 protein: CASSPGSNYGYTF; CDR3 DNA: TGTGCCAGCAGCCCAGGGTCTAACTATGGCTACACCTTC
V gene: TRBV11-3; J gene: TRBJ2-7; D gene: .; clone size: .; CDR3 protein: CASSLGQSSYEQYF; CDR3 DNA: TGTGCCAGCAGCTTAGGACAAAGCTCCTACGAGCAGTACTTC
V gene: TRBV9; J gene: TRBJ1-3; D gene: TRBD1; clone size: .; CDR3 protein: CASSVGSPGQGGNTIYF; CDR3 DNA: TGTGCCAGCAGCGTAGGATCCCCGGGACAGGGAGGAAACACCATATATTTT
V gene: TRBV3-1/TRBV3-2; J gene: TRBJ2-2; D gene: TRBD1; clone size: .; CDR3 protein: CASSTGVNTGELFF; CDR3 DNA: TGTGCCAGCAGCACAGGGGTGAACACCGGGGAGCTGTTTTTT
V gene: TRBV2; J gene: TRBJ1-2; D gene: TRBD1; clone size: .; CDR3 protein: CASCPSDRGIYGYTF; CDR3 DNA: TGTGCCAGTTGTCCCTCGGACAGGGGTATCTATGGCTACACCTTC
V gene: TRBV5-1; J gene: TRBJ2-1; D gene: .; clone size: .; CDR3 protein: CASSTGESYNEQFF; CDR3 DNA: TGCGCCAGCAGCACCGGGGAGTCCTACAATGAGCAGTTCTTC
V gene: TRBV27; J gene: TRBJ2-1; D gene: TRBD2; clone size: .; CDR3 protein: CASSLSIKRGGPTYNEQFF; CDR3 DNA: TGTGCCAGCAGTTTATCAATAAAGCGGGGGGGCCCTACCTACAATGAGCAGTTCTTC
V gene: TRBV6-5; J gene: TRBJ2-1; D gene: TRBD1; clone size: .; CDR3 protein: CASRQGATYNEQFF; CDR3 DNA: TGTGCCAGCCGACAGGGGGCCACCTACAATGAGCAGTTCTTC
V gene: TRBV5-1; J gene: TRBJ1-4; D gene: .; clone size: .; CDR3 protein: CASSLGSRGEKLFF; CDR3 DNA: TGCGCCAGCAGCCTCGGCAGCCGGGGGGAAAAACTGTTTTTT
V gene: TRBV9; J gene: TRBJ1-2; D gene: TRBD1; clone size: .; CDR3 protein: CASSVPGSGGLNGYTF; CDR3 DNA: TGTGCCAGCAGCGTACCTGGATCAGGGGGCCTCAATGGCTACACCTTC
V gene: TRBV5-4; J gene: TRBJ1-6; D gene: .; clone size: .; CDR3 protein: CASSIGGGDNSPLHF; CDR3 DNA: TGTGCCAGCAGCATTGGAGGAGGGGATAATTCACCCCTCCACTTT
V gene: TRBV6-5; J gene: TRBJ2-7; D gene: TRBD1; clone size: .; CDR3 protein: CASSSGQGNYEQYF; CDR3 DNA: TGTGCCAGCAGTTCCGGACAGGGTAACTACGAGCAGTACTTC
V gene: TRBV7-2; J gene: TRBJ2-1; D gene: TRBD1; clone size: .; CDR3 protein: CASSADRGYEQFF; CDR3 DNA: TGTGCCAGCAGCGCGGACAGGGGTTATGAGCAGTTCTTC
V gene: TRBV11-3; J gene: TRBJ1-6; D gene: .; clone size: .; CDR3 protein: CASSLRENSPLHF; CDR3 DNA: TGTGCCAGCAGCTTAAGGGAGAATTCACCCCTCCACTTT
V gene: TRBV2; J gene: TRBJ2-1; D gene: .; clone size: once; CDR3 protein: CASSEAAGVPYNEQFF; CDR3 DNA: TGTGCCAGCAGTGAAGCGGCAGGTGTACCCTACAATGAGCAGTTCTTC
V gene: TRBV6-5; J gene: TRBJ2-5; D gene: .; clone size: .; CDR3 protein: CASSTSGETQYF; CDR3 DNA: TGTGCCAGCAGTACCAGCGGGGAGACCCAGTACTTC
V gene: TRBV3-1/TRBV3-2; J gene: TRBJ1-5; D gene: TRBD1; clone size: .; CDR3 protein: CASSRGTGDQPQHF; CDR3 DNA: TGTGCCAGCAGCCGTGGGACAGGGGATCAGCCCCAGCATTTT
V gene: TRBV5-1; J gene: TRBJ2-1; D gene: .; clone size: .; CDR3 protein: CASSLQDTYNEQFF; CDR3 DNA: TGCGCCAGCAGCTTGCAGGACACCTACAATGAGCAGTTCTTC
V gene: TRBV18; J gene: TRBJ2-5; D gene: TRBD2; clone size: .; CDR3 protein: CASSRGLAGQETQYF; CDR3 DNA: TGTGCCAGCTCACGCGGACTAGCGGGGCAAGAGACCCAGTACTTC
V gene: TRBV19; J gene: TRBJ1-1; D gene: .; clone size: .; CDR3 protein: CASGQHMNTEAFF; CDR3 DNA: TGTGCCAGCGGACAGCACATGAACACTGAAGCTTTCTTT
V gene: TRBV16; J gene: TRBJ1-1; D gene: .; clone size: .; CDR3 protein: CASSQLQGTEAFF; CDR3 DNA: TGTGCCAGCAGCCAACTACAGGGTACTGAAGCTTTCTTT